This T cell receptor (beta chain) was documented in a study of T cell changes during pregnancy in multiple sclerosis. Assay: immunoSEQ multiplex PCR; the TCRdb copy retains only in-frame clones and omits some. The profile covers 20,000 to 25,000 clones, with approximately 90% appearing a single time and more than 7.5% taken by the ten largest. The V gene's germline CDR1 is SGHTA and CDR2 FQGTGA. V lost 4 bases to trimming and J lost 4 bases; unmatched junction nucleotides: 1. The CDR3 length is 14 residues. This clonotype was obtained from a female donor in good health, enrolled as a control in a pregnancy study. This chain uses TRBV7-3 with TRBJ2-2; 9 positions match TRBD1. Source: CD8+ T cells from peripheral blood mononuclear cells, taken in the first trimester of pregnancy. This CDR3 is CASSSTGGTGELFF. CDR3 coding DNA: TGTGCCAGCAGCTCGACAGGGGGCACCGGGGAGCTGTTTTTT. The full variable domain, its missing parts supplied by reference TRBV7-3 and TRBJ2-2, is GAGVSQTPSNKVTEKGKYVELRCDPISGHTALYWYRQSLGQGPEFLIYFQGTGAADDSGLPNDRFFAVRPEGSVSTLKIQRTERGDSAVYLCASSSTGGTGELFFGEGSRLTVL.